Shown below are 27 T cell receptor beta chains from a single sample sequenced in a study of blood T cell repertoires in COVID-19. Profiling relied on immunoSEQ multiplex PCR, and the TCRdb table lists in-frame clones only, not all of them. The data show about 150,000 clones, 84% seen once. The sample taken for sequencing was PBMCs or T cells enriched from blood (not recorded which). The receptors stem from a man aged 50 to 59 who had recovered from COVID-19.

The CDR3 DNA reads as TGTGCCAGTAGTGCTTCAACTAGCGGGGGGGACCCTAGCACAGATACGCAGTATTTT. Translated, it gives CASSASTSGGDPSTDTQYF. This chain joins TRBV19 and TRBJ2-3; 13 bases are shared with TRBD2. The CDR3 has 19 amino acids. Germline loops: CDR1 LNHDA, CDR2 SQIVND (reference sequence). V lost 5 bases and J lost 0; bases outside the gene matches: 11.

The chain carries TRBV25-1 and TRBJ2-7; tentatively, D is TRBD1 (5 bases). Per the germline V gene, CDR1 is MGHDK and CDR2 is SYGVNS. The V end was cut by 6 bases, the J end by 1 base, with 7 bases between. This CDR3 has 12 residues. Written as DNA, the CDR3 is TGTGCCAGCAGGCAGGGTTCCTACGAGCAGTACTTC. It encodes CASRQGSYEQYF.

CDR3 DNA: TGTGCCAGCAGCAAAAACCCAGGGCCCCCCTACGAGCAGTACTTC. Its protein product is CASSKNPGPPYEQYF. The genes are TRBV21-1 and TRBJ2-7; TRBD1 is the table's D call and was not checked against the DNA. TRBV21-1 is a recognized pseudogene. This CDR3 contains 15 residues.

The chain joins TRBV6-5 to TRBJ2-7, with 8 bases matching TRBD1. With V trimmed by 8 bases and J by 2 bases, 11 bases remained unmatched. CDR1 is MNHEY and CDR2 is SVGAGI in the germline V gene. The CDR3 runs 15 residues. The CDR3 DNA is TGTGCCAGCCATCCTAGACAGGGGCTAACCTACGAGCAGTACTTC. This gives the protein CASHPRQGLTYEQYF.

V usage is TRBV13 and J usage is TRBJ1-4; D possibly corresponds to TRBD1 (5 bases). Germline V gene sequence: CDR1 PRHDT, CDR2 FYEKMQ (reference sequence). The CDR3 sequence is 15 residues long. The V gene lost 4 bases and the J gene lost 8 bases, with 17 bases spanning the gap. This chain's CDR3 is CASSSRMGGIEKLFF. The CDR3 coding sequence is TGTGCCAGCAGCTCTCGCATGGGGGGGATCGAAAAACTGTTTTTT.

The gene calls are TRBV19 and TRBJ2-1; 9 bases agree with TRBD1. After removal of 4 bases from V and 2 bases from J, the junction contained 9 bases not matched to a gene. Per germline, CDR1 LNHDA and CDR2 SQIVND (reference sequence). The CDR3 contains 17 residues. In nucleotides, the CDR3 is TGTGCCAGTAGTACCTACAGGGGGCCCCAAGCCTACAATGAGCAGTTCTTC. It codes for CASSTYRGPQAYNEQFF.

CDR3 sequence (DNA): TGTGCCAGCAGTTACACAGGGAAGGATACGCAGTATTTT. Amino acids: CASSYTGKDTQYF. The gene calls are TRBV6-5 and TRBJ2-3, with a tentative D call TRBD1 (6 bases). The germline V and J ends were trimmed by 2 bases and 6 bases, with 9 bases remaining between them. The CDR3 extends over 13 amino acids. Looked up from germline, CDR1 is MNHEY and CDR2 is SVGAGI.

This clone was detected once. The V gene is TRBV21-1, the J gene TRBJ1-4; the table calls TRBD1, which could not be checked here. TRBV21-1 is listed as a pseudogene. CDR3 length: 17 amino acids. CDR3 coding DNA: TGTGCCAGCAGCTCCCGGGACAGGTTGAATTTAAATGAAAAACTGTTTTTT. This codes for CASSSRDRLNLNEKLFF.

This clone has only a few counts. This chain links TRBV30 with TRBJ1-6; D not resolved. CDR1 and CDR2 from the germline V gene are GTSNPN and SVGIG (reference sequence). V lost 5 bases and J lost 11, with 19 bases in between. CDR3 length equals 14 residues. The CDR3 sequence is CAWRYRAVGAPLHF. In DNA, the CDR3 is TGTGCCTGGCGGTACAGAGCAGTCGGGGCACCCCTCCACTTT.

This clone has a single count. This chain links TRBV21-1 with TRBJ2-3; TRBD1, as called in the table, went unchecked against the DNA. TRBV21-1 is listed as a pseudogene. CDR3 length: 18 amino acids. The CDR3 here is CASSKGRGKAPSTDTQYF. Here the CDR3 DNA reads TGTGCCAGCAGCAAGGGCAGGGGAAAGGCCCCTAGCACAGATACGCAGTATTTT.

V is TRBV4-2 and J is TRBJ2-3, with 13 positions matching TRBD2. CDR1 and CDR2 (germline): LGHNA, YNFKEQ. The CDR3 runs 17 residues. The junction had 3 bases not matched to a gene; V was cut back by 0 bases and J by 3 bases. The CDR3 coding sequence is TGTGCCAGCAGCCAAGATCTGACTAGCGGGGGGACAGATACGCAGTATTTT. Amino acids: CASSQDLTSGGTDTQYF.

With respect to this clone: This may arise from a read error, as a much more abundant clone is one base away. The rearrangement joins TRBV2 to TRBJ1-1; a possible D gene is TRBD1 (6 bases). Germline CDR1 SNHLY, CDR2 FYNNEI. Trimming shortened V by 6 bases and J by 1 base, and 12 bases separated the two germline ends. This CDR3 contains 14 residues. For the CDR3, the DNA is TGTGCCAGCAGAGTACAGGGAAGGAACACTGAAGCTTTCTTT. Its translation is CASRVQGRNTEAFF.

As DNA, the CDR3 is TGTGCCAGCTCAGCTTCGCCGGGAGACAATGAGCAGTTCTTC. Translating it yields CASSASPGDNEQFF. This sequence joins TRBV18 and TRBJ2-1; D possibly corresponds to TRBD2 (6 bases). Deletions cut 5 bases from V and 5 bases from J, with 13 bases between. This CDR3 is 14 amino acids long. CDR1 is KGHSH and CDR2 is LQKENI in the germline V gene. The whole variable domain, filled in from reference TRBV18 and TRBJ2-1, reads NAGVMQNPRHLVRRRGQEARLRCSPMKGHSHVYWYRQLPEEGLKFMVYLQKENIIDESGMPKERFSAEFPKEGPSILRIQQVVRGDSAAYFCASSASPGDNEQFFGPGTRLTVL.

The chain couples TRBV7-6 to TRBJ2-7; D ambiguous. Trimming took 1 base from V and 1 from J, leaving 8 bases between them. Germline CDR1 reads SGHVS; CDR2 reads FNYEAQ. The length of the CDR3 is 14 residues. Here the CDR3 reads CASSLEYGSYEQYF. CDR3 nucleotide sequence: TGTGCCAGCAGCTTAGAGTACGGGTCCTACGAGCAGTACTTC.

This sequence joins TRBV2 and TRBJ1-1; TRBD1 aligns across 10 bases. Germline V gene data show CDR1 as SNHLY and CDR2 as FYNNEI. The V segment lost 5 bases and the J segment 0 bases; nucleotides outside the gene matches: 3. The CDR3 consists of 15 residues. The CDR3 is CASSRDRGVNTEAFF. CDR3 coding DNA: TGTGCCAGCAGTCGGGACAGGGGCGTGAACACTGAAGCTTTCTTT.

The chain recombines TRBV23-1 with TRBJ2-7; unclear D gene. TRBV23-1 is reported as an ORF; its role is uncertain. CDR3 size: 12 residues. Between the trimmed V and J ends, which lost 7 bases and 3 bases, there was a span of 10 bases. In DNA form, the CDR3 reads TGCGCCAGCACTGACACAAACTACGAGCAGTACTTC. Amino acid sequence: CASTDTNYEQYF.

The CDR3: CATSDPTGGEELFF. DNA of the CDR3: TGTGCCACCAGTGACCCCACAGGGGGCGAGGAGCTGTTTTTT. The chain couples TRBV24-1 to TRBJ2-2; 9 nucleotides line up with TRBD1. The CDR3 runs to 14 residues. The trim removed 4 bases at V and 10 bases at J, leaving 6 bases unmatched. From germline, CDR1 is KGHDR and CDR2 SFDVKD.

The chain recombines TRBV5-1 with TRBJ2-3, with D possibly matching TRBD1 (5 bases). Germline values: CDR1 SGHRS, CDR2 YFSETQ. CDR3 length: 18 amino acids. V was pared by 0 bases and J by 2 bases, with 19 bases between. CDR3 sequence reads: CASSLAGSYRAPTDTQYF. In DNA form, the CDR3 reads TGCGCCAGCAGCTTGGCAGGGTCTTACCGCGCCCCCACAGATACGCAGTATTTT.

For the CDR3, the DNA is TGTGCCAGCAGTATCAGGGCCTCTGGAAACACCATATATTTT. This gives the protein CASSIRASGNTIYF. The chain couples TRBV27 to TRBJ1-3; a possible D gene is TRBD1 (5 bases). Germline assignment: CDR1 MNHEY and CDR2 SMNVEV (reference sequence). CDR3 length equals 14 residues. The V end was cut by 5 bases, the J end by 0 bases, with 8 bases between.

This chain joins TRBV4-3 and TRBJ1-6, with a tentative D call TRBD1 (5 bases). V lost 4 bases and J 2 bases, leaving 15 bases between the germline ends. The CDR3 spans 17 residues. Per the germline V gene, CDR1 is LGHNA and CDR2 is YSLEER. This CDR3 reads CASSRHWGVTYNSPLHF. The DNA of the CDR3 is TGCGCCAGCAGCCGACATTGGGGGGTTACCTATAATTCACCCCTCCACTTT.

The chain joins TRBV10-2 to TRBJ1-6, with D possibly TRBD1 on 5 matching bases. Germline CDR1 WSHSY, CDR2 SAAADI. CDR3 length: 12 residues. Deletions cut 2 bases from V and 9 bases from J, with 5 bases between. Here the CDR3 reads CASSEQGSPLHF. The DNA of the CDR3 is TGCGCCAGCAGTGAGCAGGGTTCACCCCTCCACTTT.

This clone was seen a handful of times. For the CDR3, the DNA is TGCAGTGCTAGACAGAACACTGAAGCTTTCTTT. Encoded protein: CSARQNTEAFF. J is TRBJ1-1 and V is TRBV20-1; D gene ambiguous. There are 11 residues in the CDR3. Germline V lookup: CDR1 DFQATT, CDR2 SNEGSKA (reference sequence). The ends were cut back, 2 bases at V and 1 base at J, with 2 bases in the middle.

In regard to this clone: Other nucleotide sequences in the sample specify the same CDR3. V usage is TRBV18 and J usage is TRBJ2-7; 7 bases line up with TRBD2. CDR3 size: 13 residues. With V trimmed by 3 bases and J by 4 bases, 3 bases remained unmatched. Germline loops: CDR1 KGHSH, CDR2 LQKENI. CDR3 in amino acids: CASSPPGGYEQYF. The CDR3 region has the DNA TGTGCCAGCTCACCCCCCGGGGGGTACGAGCAGTACTTC.

The chain combines TRBV5-5 with TRBJ1-1; 8 bases line up with TRBD1. The CDR3 contains 16 residues. Germline V gene sequence: CDR1 SGHKS, CDR2 YYEKEE (reference sequence). V lost 4 bases, J lost 0 bases, and 8 bases stayed unmatched. The CDR3 loop reads CASSNVGTGLNTEAFF. CDR3 nucleotides: TGTGCCAGCAGCAATGTCGGGACAGGACTGAACACTGAAGCTTTCTTT.

The rearrangement links TRBV6-2 or TRBV6-3 to TRBJ2-7, with TRBD2 identical over 9 bases. Looked up from germline, CDR1 is MNHEY and CDR2 is SVGEGT. The junction had 4 bases not matched to a gene; V was cut back by 5 bases and J by 2 bases. The CDR3 consists of 14 residues. The CDR3: CASSPAGGAYEQYF. The CDR3 nucleotides read TGTGCCAGCAGTCCAGCGGGGGGAGCCTACGAGCAGTACTTC.

The table lists this clone with a count of one. The chain carries TRBV7-9 and TRBJ1-2, with 7 bases lining up with TRBD1. J gave up 2 bases and V 5 bases, and 5 bases lay outside the gene matches. The CDR3 runs to 14 residues. Looked up from germline, CDR1 is SEHNR and CDR2 is FQNEAQ (reference sequence). CDR3: CASSRGQLNYGYTF. Written as DNA, the CDR3 is TGTGCCAGCAGCCGGGGACAGCTCAACTATGGCTACACCTTC.

This clone has more than one count but fewer than ten. The rearrangement links TRBV7-3 to TRBJ2-3; D not certain. The CDR3 runs 13 residues. V lost 5 bases to trimming and J lost 2 bases, with 8 bases between them. Germline V gene sequence: CDR1 SGHTA, CDR2 FQGTGA. CDR3 coding DNA: TGTGCCAGCAGCCGAGGCACCACAGATACGCAGTATTTT. It translates to CASSRGTTDTQYF.